The subject of this entry is one T cell receptor beta chain. The germline CDR1 and CDR2 sequences are SNHLY and FYNNEI. This CDR3 contains 14 residues. V shed 5 bases and J shed 5 bases, with 10 bases lying between them. After constant-region reverse-primer amplification, full-length variable regions underwent semi-nested PCR with Nested Universal Primer A. TCRdb reprocessed the 5' RACE reads with MiXCR, giving one entry per CDR3 protein. The repertoire has tens of thousands of distinct CDR3 sequences, about 26% of them found once; the top ten carry roughly 2.3%. Treg sorting used a CD4+CD25+CD127-/low gate.

The gene calls are TRBV2 and TRBJ1-6; unclear D gene. Sequencing used tumor-infiltrating Tregs sorted from the breast tumor. The clonotype originates from a female donor with breast cancer. The CDR3 region is CASSPVGDNSPLHF. As DNA, the CDR3 is TGTGCCAGCAGTCCTGTGGGAGATAATTCACCCCTCCACTTT.